This T cell receptor (beta chain) was recovered during a study of identical twins. One entry per CDR3 protein, called by TCRdb with MiXCR from the 5' RACE reads. The table has 650,000 to 750,000 distinct CDR3 sequences, around 20% seen once. V shed 3 bases and J shed 7 bases, with 16 bases lying between them. The CDR3 has 14 residues. Looked up from germline, CDR1 is SEHNR and CDR2 is FQNEAQ (reference sequence). Study-wide results and caveats: Insertions were reduced in abundant cord blood beta clonotypes but not in memory repertoires.

In this sample, this clonotype turned up a few times. Its specificity is unknown. The data were also submitted as part of a second study, on T cells expressing NK-cell markers. That source reports: Whether expanded NKG2C+ T cell clones recognized HCMV stayed uncertain.

The chain employs TRBV7-9 and TRBJ2-7; D is possibly TRBD2 (5 bases). Sample: PBMCs. The sequence was obtained from a woman between 18 and 29 years old in good health. The CDR3 sequence is CASSFMRGSGEQYF. The DNA of the CDR3 is TGTGCCAGCAGCTTCATGAGAGGATCGGGGGAGCAGTACTTC.